A single sample gave rise to the 21 T cell receptor beta chains below, sequenced in a study of T cell repertoires in cytomegalovirus infection. These TCRs' antigens remain unknown. TCRdb re-analysed the reads in MiXCR, keeping a single row per CDR3 protein. The table lists about 830,000 distinct CDR3 sequences, 32% of them singletons. Sample: cultured CD8+ T cells from PBMCs, taken from culture after CMV antigen stimulation. The receptors come from a human donor in good health (CMV status not recorded). Some clones in this sample may be carry-over from other donors' samples.

V and J are TRBV10-2 and TRBJ2-5; D might be TRBD1 (6 bases). Trimming took off 7 bases at V and 7 bases at J, with 19 bases between the two ends. The germline gives CDR1 WSHSY, CDR2 SAAADI. CDR3 size: 14 residues. CDR3 bases: TGCGCCAGCAAGGGGAACAGGGCAATGGGGACCCAGTACTTC. Its protein product is CASKGNRAMGTQYF.

The chain employs TRBV6-1 and TRBJ2-1; TRBD1 agrees at 9 bases. The germline V gene encodes CDR1 MNHNS and CDR2 SASEGT. The CDR3 is 14 residues long. Trimming removed 4 bases from V and 8 bases from J; junction bases left unmatched: 6. The CDR3 here is CASSGWDRVDEQFF. The CDR3 bases are TGTGCCAGCAGTGGATGGGACAGGGTCGATGAGCAGTTCTTC.

The sample holds a few counts of this clonotype. V usage is TRBV6-1 and J usage is TRBJ2-7, with D possibly being TRBD1 (7 bases). Trimming shortened V by 2 bases and J by 3 bases, and 17 bases separated the two germline ends. Germline V gives CDR1 MNHNS, CDR2 SASEGT. The CDR3 totals 16 residues. CDR3 in amino acids: CASSEWAEGAGYEQYF. In nucleotides, the CDR3 is TGTGCCAGCAGTGAATGGGCGGAGGGGGCTGGCTACGAGCAGTACTTC.

The rearrangement uses TRBV11-2 and TRBJ1-1; TRBD1 matches at 7 bases. Per the germline V gene, CDR1 is SGHAT and CDR2 is FQNNGV. The CDR3 covers 14 residues. The ends lost 1 base at V and 6 bases at J; junction bases unmatched: 5. This chain's CDR3 is CASSLATGRSEAFF. The CDR3 DNA follows: TGTGCCAGCAGCTTAGCGACAGGGCGTTCTGAAGCTTTCTTT.

The J gene is TRBJ2-5, the V gene TRBV6-6; 11 nucleotides match TRBD1. Trimming took 2 bases from V and 2 from J; bases not matched to a gene: 4. Per germline, CDR1 MNHNY and CDR2 SVGAGI (reference sequence). The CDR3 has 16 residues. The CDR3 bases are TGTGCCAGCAGTTACCCGGACAGGGGGCGGCAAGAGACCCAGTACTTC. This sequence encodes CASSYPDRGRQETQYF.

This clonotype was counted a single time. The V gene is TRBV4-2, the J gene TRBJ2-3, with no clear D. Germline CDR1 is LGHNA and CDR2 is YNFKEQ. The CDR3 covers 13 residues. V lost 6 bases, J lost 3 bases, and 10 bases lay in between. CDR3 sequence reads: CASRMKETDTQYF. The CDR3 bases are TGTGCCAGCAGGATGAAAGAAACAGATACGCAGTATTTT.

Of note for this clonotype: This is likely a read error, given that the CDR3 carries no conserved phenylalanine or tryptophan at its end. The genes are TRBV7-3 and TRBJ1-2; maybe TRBD1 (5 bases). Germline CDR1 SGHTA, CDR2 FQGTGA. CDR3 length: 14 amino acids. The ends were cut back, 0 bases at V and 4 bases at J, with 9 bases in the middle. The CDR3 region has the DNA TGTGCCAGCAGCTTAACCCAGGGAACCTATGGCTACACCATC. Translated: CASSLTQGTYGYTI.

This clonotype was seen only a few times. J is TRBJ2-5 and V is TRBV7-8; D might be TRBD2 (7 bases). The germline V gene has CDR1 SGHVS and CDR2 FQNEAQ. Trimming pared 5 bases from V and 4 bases from J, leaving 17 bases between. The CDR3 extends over 15 amino acids. CDR3 residues: CASSPVGGPTETQYF. The CDR3 DNA follows: TGTGCCAGCAGCCCCGTGGGGGGGCCAACAGAGACCCAGTACTTC.

The chain uses TRBV28 and TRBJ2-7, with D possibly TRBD1 on 5 matching bases. The CDR3 spans 13 residues. V lost 5 bases to trimming and J lost 0 bases, with 8 bases between them. Per the germline V gene, CDR1 is MDHEN and CDR2 is SYDVKM. This CDR3 is CASSGAASYEQYV. CDR3 in DNA: TGTGCCAGCAGTGGGGCAGCCTCCTACGAGCAGTACGTC.

The chain employs TRBV7-2 and TRBJ1-1, with a possible D match to TRBD1 (6 bases). The CDR3 loop spans 14 amino acids. Germline V gene sequence: CDR1 SGHTA, CDR2 FQGNSA. The V gene lost 6 bases and the J gene lost 0 bases, with 11 bases spanning the gap. CDR3 DNA sequence: TGTGCCAGCAGGGAGACAGGATTGAACACTGAAGCTTTCTTT. Encoded protein: CASRETGLNTEAFF. The variable domain in full, completed from reference TRBV7-2 and TRBJ1-1, reads GAGVSQSPSNKVTEKGKDVELRCDPISGHTALYWYRQSLGQGLEFLIYFQGNSAPDKSGLPSDRFSAERTGGSVSTLTIQRTQQEDSAVYLCASRETGLNTEAFFGQGTRLTVV.

In nucleotides, the CDR3 is TGTGCCAGCATCTCCCTCAATGAGCAGTTCTTC. Residues: CASISLNEQFF. The chain recombines TRBV7-9 with TRBJ2-1; D not certain. V was shortened by 7 bases and J by 6 bases, with 7 bases between the two germline ends. The CDR3 is 11 residues long. The germline V gene has CDR1 SEHNR and CDR2 FQNEAQ (reference sequence).

This clonotype was recorded a few times. The gene calls are TRBV7-2 and TRBJ1-1, with D possibly TRBD1 on 5 matching bases. Germline V CDR1 and CDR2: SGHTA, FQGNSA. With 1 base removed from V and 6 bases from J, the gap between germline ends came to 15 bases. The CDR3 contains 15 residues. The CDR3 bases are TGTGCCAGCAGCTTAGGGCGGGGGATGGACGCTGAAGCTTTCTTT. Protein: CASSLGRGMDAEAFF.

The rearrangement uses TRBV7-3 and TRBJ1-3; D gene uncertain. The germline V and J ends were trimmed by 1 base and 3 bases, with 7 bases remaining between them. This CDR3 is built from 14 residues. Germline CDR1 SGHTA, CDR2 FQGTGA. In nucleotides, the CDR3 is TGTGCCAGCAGCTTAAATGGATTTGGAAACACCATATATTTT. Translation gives CASSLNGFGNTIYF.

This clonotype was counted ten times or more. This chain uses TRBV10-3 with TRBJ2-7; D unclear. CDR1 and CDR2 from the germline V gene are ENHRY and SYGVKD. The germline V and J ends were trimmed by 8 bases and 1 base, with 9 bases remaining between them. The CDR3 sequence is 12 residues long. CDR3 DNA: TGTGCCATCGCTAGGATTTCCTACGAGCAGTACTTC. This gives the protein CAIARISYEQYF.

Remarks on this clonotype: Compared with germline, one end of the junction differs, possibly owing to a read error. The genes are TRBV4-1 and TRBJ2-3; 11 bases map to TRBD2. The CDR3 loop spans 18 amino acids. The germline V gene encodes CDR1 MGHRA and CDR2 YSYEKL. CDR3 coding DNA: TGTGCCAGCAGCCACCCGGGACTAGCGGTCGTAGTTACAGATACGCAGTATTTT. Protein: CASSHPGLAVVVTDTQYF.

The chain uses TRBV15 and TRBJ1-1, with unresolved D. Germline CDR1 and CDR2: LNHNV and YYDKDF (reference sequence). CDR3 length equals 14 residues. The V and J ends lost 1 base and 2 bases respectively, with 8 bases between them. The CDR3 loop is CATSRAPSNTEAFF. The CDR3 DNA sequence: TGTGCCACCAGCAGAGCCCCTTCCAACACTGAAGCTTTCTTT. Variable domain in full (rest from reference TRBV15 and TRBJ1-1): DAMVIQNPRYQVTQFGKPVTLSCSQTLNHNVMYWYQQKSSQAPKLLFHYYDKDFNNEADTPDNFQSRRPNTSFCFLDIRSPGLGDTAMYLCATSRAPSNTEAFFGQGTRLTVV.

Points on this clonotype: A read error may produce the germline difference seen at one junction end. The CDR3 here is CTSGLGYYNEQFF. The CDR3 bases are TGTACTAGTGGTTTGGGGTACTACAATGAGCAGTTCTTC. The V and J genes are TRBV12-5 and TRBJ2-1, with a tentative D call TRBD2 (5 bases). Germline CDR1 and CDR2: LGHNT and FRNRAP. This CDR3 is 13 amino acids long.

This clonotype showed up many times. The rearrangement links TRBV7-6 to TRBJ2-1, with 14 bases aligning to TRBD2. The CDR3 runs 17 residues. V dropped 4 bases and J dropped 4; count of bases not matched to a gene: 6. Germline lookup yields CDR1 SGHVS and CDR2 FNYEAQ. CDR3 DNA: TGTGCCAGCAGCTCACGGACTAGCGGGGGGCCGTACAATGAGCAGTTCTTC. Its translation is CASSSRTSGGPYNEQFF.

This chain uses TRBV2 with TRBJ2-1, with TRBD2 identical over 12 bases. Trimming cost V 7 bases and J 4 bases; bases outside gene matches: 17. The CDR3 contains 19 residues. Germline V lookup: CDR1 SNHLY, CDR2 FYNNEI. The CDR3 loop reads CASTGTSGPIHGTYNEQFF. CDR3 bases: TGTGCCAGCACCGGGACTAGCGGGCCTATTCATGGGACTTACAATGAGCAGTTCTTC.

This clonotype was detected a few times. Here the CDR3 reads CASSAAGQGTLQETQYF. CDR3 in DNA: TGTGCCAGCAGCGCAGCGGGACAGGGGACCCTCCAAGAGACCCAGTACTTC. V gene TRBV5-4 combines with J gene TRBJ2-5; 10 bases align to TRBD1. This CDR3 contains 17 residues. Germline CDR1 and CDR2: SGHNT and YYREEE (reference sequence). V shed 4 bases, J shed 1 base, and the junction held 10 bases outside the gene matches.

With respect to this clonotype: One end of the junction fails to match germline, which may point to a read error. This sequence joins TRBV12-3 or TRBV12-4 and TRBJ2-1, with 10 positions matching TRBD2. This CDR3 spans 17 amino acids. DNA for the CDR3: TGTGGCAGCAGTTTTCTTCTGCTAGCGGGGGTCGACAATGAGCAGTTCTTC. This translates into CGSSFLLLAGVDNEQFF.